This entry features one TCR beta chain sequence. The sample belongs to a study of blood T cell repertoires in COVID-19. Authors' processing steps: Amplifying reference gene primers gave estimates of nucleated cell counts. Clones were sequenced by immunoSEQ multiplex PCR, and TCRdb holds only the in-frame ones, with some missing. That table supplies the V and J calls and clone size; D and trimming were determined from the DNA. The repertoire holds 250,000 to 400,000 clones, approximately 89% seen once, with approximately 1.6% in the top ten. While infection was still active, Seattle patients were enrolled and then followed longitudinally. V was pared by 1 base and J by 0 bases, with 3 bases between. The CDR3 has 13 residues.

The chain links TRBV12-3 or TRBV12-4 to TRBJ2-5; no definite D call. The sequenced sample was peripheral blood. The source is a woman between 25 and 40 years old with COVID-19, enrolled during active disease. The CDR3 DNA sequence: TGTGCCAGCAGTTTAGGAGACCAAGAGACCCAGTACTTC. Amino acids: CASSLGDQETQYF.